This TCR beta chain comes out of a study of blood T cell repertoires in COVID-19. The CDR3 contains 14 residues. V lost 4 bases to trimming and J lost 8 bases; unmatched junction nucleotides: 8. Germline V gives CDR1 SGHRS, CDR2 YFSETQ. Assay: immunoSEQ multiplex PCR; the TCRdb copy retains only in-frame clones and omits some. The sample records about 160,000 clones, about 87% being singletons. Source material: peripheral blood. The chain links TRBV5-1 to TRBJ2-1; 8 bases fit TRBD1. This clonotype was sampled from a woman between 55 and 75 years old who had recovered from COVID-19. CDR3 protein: CASSPGQGADEQFF. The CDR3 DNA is TGCGCCAGCAGCCCCGGGCAGGGGGCAGATGAGCAGTTCTTC.